The clone carrying this T cell receptor beta chain has at least ten counts. TCRdb analysed the RT-PCR reads with MiXCR anew, one entry per CDR3 protein. The sample lists approximately 720,000 distinct CDR3 sequences; 12% to 15% were seen once. V trimming: 5 bases; J trimming: 4 bases; junction bases outside the gene matches: 6. The germline CDR1 and CDR2 sequences are SGHTA and FQGNSA. The CDR3 is 16 amino acids. The rearrangement joins TRBV7-2 to TRBJ2-1, with 12 bases identical to TRBD2. This TCR derives from a female donor in good health, serving as a healthy control. The material sequenced was memory CD4+ T cells from blood. DNA of the CDR3: TGTGCCAGCAGCACCAGGACTAGCGGGGAATACAATGAGCAGTTCTTC. It yields the protein CASSTRTSGEYNEQFF.